This T cell receptor (beta chain) was identified during a study of immune evolution from preneoplasia to lung adenocarcinoma (dated by TCRdb to the early 2020s). General notes on the study: The study used immune gene expression, TCR sequencing and multiplex immunofluorescence to profile the immune contexture of lung adenocarcinoma precursors and invasive adenocarcinoma. POLYSOLVER was used to infer class I HLA alleles from exome data, and LOHHLA was used to detect allele-specific HLA loss. According to the study, roughly 100 samples were used for TCR sequencing. Resected precursor lesions (AAH, AIS, MIA) and invasive adenocarcinomas were compared against paired morphologically normal lung tissue. Sample size was determined by specimen availability and not by a prior power calculation. A total of approximately 48 patients with pulmonary nodules who underwent surgical resection were included in the overall cohort. The immune data were integrated with whole exome sequencing and methylation data from the same cohort of nodules. TCR sequencing data were obtained from 55 or so patients. The full study reports these points: Findings were based on association rather than direct causation; larger cohorts with long-term follow-up and longitudinal biopsies were deemed needed. Normal lung had the highest top T cell clone frequencies, which appeared to decline progressively from AAH through AIS, MIA and invasive adenocarcinoma. Normal lung showed the highest clonality, whereas later-stage lesions appeared to have higher T cell density and diversity but lower clonality. All patients were from Japan and China, so applicability to Western populations was uncertain.

Between about 2013 and 2017, the patients underwent resection in either Japan or China. Two lung cancer pathologists independently reviewed H&E slides to confirm the histologic diagnosis of every case. FFPE tissue was used for DNA isolation with the AllPrep DNA/RNA FFPE Kit. This clone was seen a few times. The clone's antigen remains unknown. No base-level quality is on record; no much larger clone is a single base apart. The immunoSEQ hsTCRbeta Kit was used to sequence TCR beta CDR3 regions from DNA. The published analysis was carried out like this. TCR sequencing data were analysed with the ImmunoSEQ Analyzer. T cell clonality was defined as 1 minus Pielou's evenness, calculated on productive rearrangements. To measure T cell diversity, the inverse Simpson index was applied to productive templates. T cell density was expressed as TCR beta template counts normalized to usable DNA, with usable DNA estimated by amplifying and sequencing housekeeping genes. Two-sided Kruskal-Wallis tests were used to compare TCR metrics across histologic stages. TCRdb limited this immuneACCESS table to in-frame rearrangements with V and J called. A share of clones is missing; checked studies link under half to unresolved V genes, and the rest is unexplained. For V, J and clone size, that table is used; D and trimming come from the DNA. The sample yields approximately 5,900 clones; 65% to 85% were counted once. 6% to 7.5% of the sample is held by the ten biggest clonotypes.

V and J are truncated by 0 bases and 4 bases respectively, leaving an intervening sequence of 7 bases. The CDR3 contains 13 residues, cysteine and phenylalanine counted. Just CDR3 DNA is preserved here, 39 bases in frame from base 1. From a lookup of the germline V gene, CDR1 and CDR2 are SGHNT and YENEEA. The sample was FFPE adjacent normal lung tissue. This sequence uses TRBV11-3 and TRBJ2-7; there is no confident call for the D gene. The TCR comes from a donor older than 65 with lung adenocarcinoma. The CDR3 protein is CASSLENSYEQYF. DNA sequence: TGTGCCAGCAGCTTAGAGAACTCGTACGAGCAGTACTTC.